Listed here are 23 T cell receptor beta chains from one sample, sequenced in a study of blood T cell repertoires in COVID-19 (dated by TCRdb to 2020 to 2021). Libraries came from the immunoSEQ multiplex PCR assay. The source is immuneACCESS, and TCRdb retained only in-frame sequences with V and J called. Part of the clones is not carried over; for the studies checked, unresolved V genes explain less than half of this, and the remainder is unexplained. In all, the sample holds hundreds of thousands of clones, and nearly 90% of those were seen once. The ten biggest clones cover approximately 1.3% of the sample. Sequences were obtained from PBMCs or T cells enriched from blood (not recorded which). The receptors shown here come from a woman between 18 and 30 years old who had been exposed to COVID-19.

The chain joins TRBV7-2 to TRBJ1-5; D is possibly TRBD1 (6 bases). From germline, CDR1 is SGHTA and CDR2 FQGNSA. The V end lost 5 bases, the J end lost 2 bases, and 13 bases lay between the germline ends. The CDR3 has 15 amino acids. CDR3 coding DNA: TGTGCCAGCAGCCCAGGGGATTTGGGCAATCAGCCCCAGCATTTT. Protein sequence: CASSPGDLGNQPQHF.

The gene calls are TRBV11-2 and TRBJ1-1; perhaps TRBD1 as D (6 bases). Trimming removed 5 bases from V and 9 bases from J, with 13 bases in between. The CDR3 has 12 residues. CDR1 SGHAT and CDR2 FQNNGV come from the germline V gene. The CDR3 loop reads CASSHKGGQAFF. In DNA form, the CDR3 reads TGTGCCAGCAGCCATAAGGGGGGGCAAGCTTTCTTT.

The chain links TRBV6-5 to TRBJ2-3; TRBD2 matches at 12 bases. The junction had 7 bases not matched to a gene; V was cut back by 4 bases and J by 5 bases. Per germline, CDR1 MNHEY and CDR2 SVGAGI. This CDR3 contains 16 residues. The CDR3: CASSFGLAGLGDTQYF. The CDR3 region has the DNA TGTGCCAGCAGTTTCGGACTAGCGGGGCTCGGAGATACGCAGTATTTT.

The V and J genes are TRBV25-1 and TRBJ2-7, with 7 nucleotides matching TRBD1. V trimming: 7 bases; J trimming: 0 bases; junction bases outside the gene matches: 9. Germline values: CDR1 MGHDK, CDR2 SYGVNS. CDR3 length: 15 amino acids. The CDR3 DNA reads as TGTGCCAGCAATACCGGGACAGCGAGCTCCTACGAGCAGTACTTC. Its protein product is CASNTGTASSYEQYF.

The V call is TRBV6-5, the J call TRBJ1-6, with 7 positions matching TRBD1. The CDR3 runs 16 residues. Germline CDR1 MNHEY, CDR2 SVGAGI. With V trimmed by 0 bases and J by 7 bases, 6 bases remained unmatched. The CDR3 DNA follows: TGTGCCAGCAGTTACTCTGACAGGGTGACGAATTCACCCCTCCACTTT. Translating gives CASSYSDRVTNSPLHF.

The rearrangement uses TRBV6-5 and TRBJ2-2; D may be TRBD1 (6 bases). The CDR3 length is 14 residues. V was shortened by 11 bases and J by 4 bases, with 17 bases between the two germline ends. Germline values: CDR1 MNHEY, CDR2 SVGAGI. Written as DNA, the CDR3 is TGTGCCGGATCTTGGACAGCCTTCACCGGGGAGCTGTTTTTT. Protein: CAGSWTAFTGELFF.

This clone was detected once. The rearrangement joins TRBV10-1 to TRBJ2-5, with a weak D call TRBD2 (5 bases). The germline gives CDR1 WNHNN, CDR2 SYGVQD (reference sequence). V was pared by 6 bases and J by 6 bases, with 14 bases between. The CDR3 sequence is 13 residues long. CDR3 loop: CASRRAPLKTQYF. The CDR3 coding sequence is TGCGCCAGCAGGCGGGCCCCCCTGAAGACCCAGTACTTC.

The chain carries TRBV27 and TRBJ1-4, with 9 bases aligning to TRBD1. Germline V gives CDR1 MNHEY, CDR2 SMNVEV (reference sequence). The trim removed 0 bases at V and 7 bases at J, leaving 6 bases unmatched. There are 16 residues in the CDR3. CDR3 bases: TGTGCCAGCAGTTTATCGACGGGACAGGGAGTTGAAAAACTGTTTTTT. This codes for CASSLSTGQGVEKLFF.

V gene TRBV2 combines with J gene TRBJ2-2, with TRBD1 as a possible D gene (5 bases). Germline assignment: CDR1 SNHLY and CDR2 FYNNEI. V lost 6 bases, J lost 5 bases, and 19 bases lay in between. The CDR3 is made up of 16 amino acids. The CDR3 nucleotides are TGTGCCAGCAGGGTACAGTCAGGGATCGGAACCGGGGAGCTGTTTTTT. Amino acid sequence: CASRVQSGIGTGELFF.

This clone has only a few counts. This chain joins TRBV6-4 and TRBJ1-1, with 9 bases matching TRBD1. With V trimmed by 6 bases and J by 1 base, 6 bases remained unmatched. Germline assignment: CDR1 MRHNA and CDR2 SNTAGT. The CDR3 runs 15 residues. CDR3: CASRGTGKGNTEAFF. For the CDR3, the DNA is TGTGCCAGCAGGGGGACAGGGAAGGGGAACACTGAAGCTTTCTTT.

The V call is TRBV11-2, the J call TRBJ1-1; D unclear. The CDR3 covers 14 residues. Trimming removed 2 bases from V and 2 bases from J, with 9 bases in between. Germline V lookup: CDR1 SGHAT, CDR2 FQNNGV. CDR3 bases: TGTGCCAGCAGCTTAAGTAGATATAACACTGAAGCTTTCTTT. Amino acids: CASSLSRYNTEAFF.

The chain carries TRBV7-9 and TRBJ2-2, with a tentative D call TRBD1 (6 bases). CDR3 length equals 15 residues. Germline assignment: CDR1 SEHNR and CDR2 FQNEAQ (reference sequence). Deletions cut 6 bases from V and 1 base from J, with 12 bases between. For the CDR3, the DNA is TGTGCCAGCAGGTCCCAGACAGGGAACACCGGGGAGCTGTTTTTT. Translated: CASRSQTGNTGELFF.

The chain employs TRBV18 and TRBJ1-1; 8 nucleotides agree with TRBD1. The CDR3 contains 16 residues. The J segment lost 0 bases and the V segment lost 4 bases, leaving 7 bases of the junction unmatched. Looked up from germline, CDR1 is KGHSH and CDR2 is LQKENI. CDR3 loop: CASSHGQGAMNTEAFF. DNA for the CDR3: TGTGCCAGCTCACATGGACAGGGTGCTATGAACACTGAAGCTTTCTTT.

V usage is TRBV5-4 and J usage is TRBJ2-7; TRBD2 aligns across 8 bases. Per germline, CDR1 SGHNT and CDR2 YYREEE (reference sequence). V lost 3 bases, J lost 7 bases, and 12 bases stayed unmatched. This CDR3 has 15 amino acids. CDR3 nucleotide sequence: TGTGCCAGCAGCTCTAGGGACACCCGGGGGGGGGAGCAGTACTTC. Protein product: CASSSRDTRGGEQYF.

This chain joins TRBV15 and TRBJ1-4; a weak D match, TRBD1 (5 bases). The germline V and J ends were trimmed by 0 bases and 4 bases, with 9 bases remaining between them. The CDR3 sequence is 15 residues long. Germline V CDR1 and CDR2: LNHNV, YYDKDF (reference sequence). The DNA of the CDR3 is TGTGCCACCAGCAGAGAGACAGTTCTTAATGAAAAACTGTTTTTT. This translates into CATSRETVLNEKLFF.

This sequence joins TRBV13 and TRBJ2-5; TRBD2 might be the D (5 bases). The CDR3 extends over 14 amino acids. The germline CDR1 and CDR2 sequences are PRHDT and FYEKMQ (reference sequence). V was shortened by 1 base and J by 3 bases, with 9 bases between the two germline ends. CDR3 amino acids: CASSLVMGEETQYF. CDR3 coding DNA: TGTGCCAGCAGCTTAGTCATGGGAGAAGAGACCCAGTACTTC.

The rearrangement joins TRBV7-7 to TRBJ2-2, with a weak D call TRBD2 (6 bases). Germline CDR1 reads SSHAT; CDR2 reads FNYEAQ (reference sequence). CDR3 length: 15 amino acids. Trimming took 3 bases from V and 1 from J, leaving 9 bases between them. CDR3 residues: CASSFSGLNTGELFF. CDR3 bases: TGTGCCAGCAGCTTTAGCGGACTGAACACCGGGGAGCTGTTTTTT. Together with reference TRBV7-7 and TRBJ2-2, the CDR3 gives the full variable domain: GAGVSQSPRYKVTKRGQDVTLRCDPISSHATLYWYQQALGQGPEFLTYFNYEAQPDKSGLPSDRFSAERPEGSISTLTIQRTEQRDSAMYRCASSFSGLNTGELFFGEGSRLTVL.

This chain joins TRBV5-5 and TRBJ2-3; D uncertain. The CDR3 loop spans 12 amino acids. The germline V and J ends were trimmed by 4 bases and 6 bases, with 9 bases remaining between them. Germline V lookup: CDR1 SGHKS, CDR2 YYEKEE (reference sequence). In DNA form, the CDR3 reads TGTGCCAGCAGCACCGGGTCCGATACGCAGTATTTT. It yields the protein CASSTGSDTQYF.

This clone was counted once. The chain combines TRBV11-1 with TRBJ1-1; a possible D gene is TRBD1 (6 bases). The ends were cut back, 1 base at V and 2 bases at J, with 11 bases in the middle. CDR1 and CDR2 (germline): SGHAT, FQDESV (reference sequence). CDR3 length: 15 residues. CDR3 sequence reads: CASSLEAGANTEAFF. CDR3 coding DNA: TGTGCCAGCAGCTTAGAGGCAGGGGCAAACACTGAAGCTTTCTTT.

V gene TRBV27 combines with J gene TRBJ2-7, with TRBD1 identical over 7 bases. The trim removed 6 bases at V and 2 bases at J, leaving 13 bases unmatched. CDR3 length: 16 amino acids. Per the germline V gene, CDR1 is MNHEY and CDR2 is SMNVEV (reference sequence). This CDR3 is CASRAEYRGITYEQYF. Written as DNA, the CDR3 is TGTGCCAGCAGGGCCGAGTACAGGGGTATAACCTACGAGCAGTACTTC.

The chain links TRBV5-1 to TRBJ2-7; D might be TRBD2 (5 bases). The CDR3 extends over 14 amino acids. Germline CDR1 reads SGHRS; CDR2 reads YFSETQ. Trimming left V 2 bases short and J 4 bases short, with 13 bases between. CDR3 nucleotides: TGCGCCAGCAGCTTAGGAAGCCTAGCATACGAGCAGTACTTC. Protein sequence: CASSLGSLAYEQYF.

This chain connects TRBV24-1 to TRBJ2-1; possibly TRBD2 for D (5 bases). Germline CDR1 KGHDR, CDR2 SFDVKD. The ends were cut back, 2 bases at V and 3 bases at J, with 13 bases in the middle. CDR3 length: 16 residues. The CDR3 region has the DNA TGTGCCACCAGTGATTCCCTGGGTAGCGTCTACAATGAGCAGTTCTTC. Protein product: CATSDSLGSVYNEQFF.

The chain employs TRBV19 and TRBJ1-5, with TRBD1 matching over 12 bases. This CDR3 is built from 17 residues. The J segment lost 5 bases and the V segment lost 2 bases, leaving 7 bases of the junction unmatched. Germline V gene sequence: CDR1 LNHDA, CDR2 SQIVND (reference sequence). The CDR3 here is CASSIIGTGGVYQPQHF. For the CDR3, the DNA is TGTGCCAGTAGTATAATTGGGACAGGGGGCGTTTATCAGCCCCAGCATTTT.